Listed below are T cell receptor beta chains from one sample, sequenced in a study of T cell changes during pregnancy in multiple sclerosis. TCRdb's table, derived via immunoSEQ multiplex PCR, lists solely in-frame clones and lacks some. Of approximately 92,000 clones detected, 90% to 95% appear once; the ten largest clones hold about 0.98%. This specimen was peripheral blood, taken after pregnancy. The receptors derive from a female donor with multiple sclerosis, enrolled in a pregnancy study. Each CDR3 is given with its conserved first and last residue. Fields, in order: CDR3 DNA, CDR3 protein, clone size, V gene, J gene, D gene. The D gene is left open where the match is weak. A clone size is listed for some rows: how often the clone was seen (once, few, many), or a class if it is expanded.

DNA: TGTGCCAGTAGTATCGCCCCACTAGCGGCGAACACCGGGGAGCTGTTTTTT; CDR3: CASSIAPLAANTGELFF; size: .; V: TRBV19; J: TRBJ2-2; D: TRBD2
DNA: TGTGCCAGCAGATTGACAGGGTACAGCAATCAGCCCCAGCATTTT; CDR3: CASRLTGYSNQPQHF; size: .; V: TRBV28; J: TRBJ1-5; D: TRBD1
DNA: TGCGCCAGCAGCTTGGAGGGAGCTCCTAATGAAAAACTGTTTTTT; CDR3: CASSLEGAPNEKLFF; size: .; V: TRBV5-1; J: TRBJ1-4; D: .
DNA: TGTGCCAGCAGCCAAGTTCAACTGGTAGATAATGAAAAACTGTTTTTT; CDR3: CASSQVQLVDNEKLFF; size: .; V: TRBV4-2; J: TRBJ1-4; D: .
DNA: TGTGCCTGGATTCTCCCTGGACAGGGACGGATCCGAGGCTACACCTTC; CDR3: CAWILPGQGRIRGYTF; size: few; V: TRBV30; J: TRBJ1-2; D: TRBD1
DNA: TGTGCCAGTAGTATTGCCGGGGGGCATGGCTACACCTTC; CDR3: CASSIAGGHGYTF; size: .; V: TRBV19; J: TRBJ1-2; D: .
DNA: TGTGCCAGCAGCTTACTCAGGGGAAGGGATGAAAAACTGTTTTTT; CDR3: CASSLLRGRDEKLFF; size: .; V: TRBV7-8; J: TRBJ1-4; D: .
DNA: TGTGCCAGCAGCTTCTCCCAAATGGCGGGAGGCAGCTCCTACAATGAGCAGTTCTTC; CDR3: CASSFSQMAGGSSYNEQFF; size: .; V: TRBV7-8; J: TRBJ2-1; D: TRBD2
DNA: TGTGCCAGCGTCTTGGAGGGGCAATACACCGGGGAGCTGTTTTTT; CDR3: CASVLEGQYTGELFF; size: .; V: TRBV6-1; J: TRBJ2-2; D: .
DNA: TGTGCCAGCAGTGGACGCCTCGGGGGGAGGGGGATTACACAAGAGACCCAGTACTTC; CDR3: CASSGRLGGRGITQETQYF; size: .; V: TRBV6-1; J: TRBJ2-5; D: .
DNA: TGCAGCGCCTCGGACAGGGTCGACGAGCAGTACTTC; CDR3: CSASDRVDEQYF; size: .; V: TRBV29-1; J: TRBJ2-7; D: TRBD1
DNA: TGTGCCAGTAGCTGGACCGTTTCGGGGTTGTCGAGCTCCTACGAGCAGTACTTC; CDR3: CASSWTVSGLSSSYEQYF; size: .; V: TRBV19; J: TRBJ2-7; D: .
DNA: TGCAGCGTTGGACAGGGGGTTGGAACTGAAGCTTTCTTT; CDR3: CSVGQGVGTEAFF; size: .; V: TRBV29-1; J: TRBJ1-1; D: TRBD1
DNA: TGTGCCAGCAGTGGAGGGACAGGGTATACCGGGGAGCTGTTTTTT; CDR3: CASSGGTGYTGELFF; size: few; V: TRBV2; J: TRBJ2-2; D: TRBD1
DNA: TGTGCCAGCAGTTGTAGTGGATTCGGCAGGGGGCTGAGTCGGCAGCCCCAGCATTTT; CDR3: CASSCSGFGRGLSRQPQHF; size: .; V: TRBV11-3; J: TRBJ1-5; D: TRBD1